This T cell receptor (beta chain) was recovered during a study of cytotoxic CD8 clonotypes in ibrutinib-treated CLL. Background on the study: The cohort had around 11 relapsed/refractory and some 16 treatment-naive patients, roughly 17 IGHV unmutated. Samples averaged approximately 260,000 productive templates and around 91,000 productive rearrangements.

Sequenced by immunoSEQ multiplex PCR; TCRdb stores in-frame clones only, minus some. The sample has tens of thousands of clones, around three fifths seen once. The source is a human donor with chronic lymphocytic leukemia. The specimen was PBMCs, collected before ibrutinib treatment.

In nucleotides, the CDR3 is TGTGCCAGCAGTTCTCCACCGGGGGGTCTTAGCTCCTACAATGAGCAGTTCTTC. This sequence encodes CASSSPPGGLSSYNEQFF. The V and J genes are TRBV7-9 and TRBJ2-1; 7 bases fit TRBD2. Germline V gene data show CDR1 as SEHNR and CDR2 as FQNEAQ (reference sequence). Trimming took 6 bases from V and 0 from J; bases not matched to a gene: 14. The CDR3 is 18 amino acids.